This TCR beta chain was recovered during a study of cytomegalovirus exposure and HLA in healthy donors (dated 2017 in TCRdb). Study-level background: According to an earlier analysis of a few hundred of the donors, roughly 180 million T cells yielded some 110 million unique TCR beta sequences and about 280 Gb of sequence data. An early release covering roughly 640 HLA-typed donors comprised about 300 gigabases of sequencing data and approximately 85 million unique TCR sequences. The genetic ancestry cluster associated with self-reported Caucasian donors included about four fifths of the roughly 380 genotyped donors. The aim of the study was to test whether cataloging public T cell receptors could identify signatures of past pathogen exposure. Using immunosequencing, the study profiled T cell repertoires from about 620 subjects and related those repertoires to cytomegalovirus serostatus. Along with the roughly 700-subject first cohort, a separate validation cohort of around 120 different subjects was used. The study combined high-throughput TCR immunosequencing, statistical association of individual TCRs with disease status, and machine learning to predict cytomegalovirus infection status. A later analysis re-examined previously published TCR beta repertoires from several hundred donors and added high-resolution HLA genotyping to investigate patterns of TCR occurrence. Rather than drawing on any new phenotypic data, the later analysis identified candidate immune exposures from TCR beta sequences and the way those sequences occurred across donors. An earlier analysis of 587 of the donors used high-throughput TCR beta sequencing to judge whether each TCR beta V gene segment behaved as functional or pseudogenic. Donor age, sex, ethnicity and CMV serostatus were collected together with the repertoire data. In a later genetic analysis, genome-wide SNP genotypes for about 60% of the 666 donors were used, and that subset was treated as a discovery cohort. Every repertoire in the discovery cohort had been generated on one and the same sequencing platform. Class I and class II HLA loci were covered by the typing at four-digit resolution. Typing coverage differed by locus: A, B, C, DRB1 and DQB1 were typed in about 620-630 donors, DQA1 in approximately 520, DPA1 in over 600, and DPB1 in approximately 450. Because of strong linkage in the cohort, roughly five DR-DQ haplotypes were treated as single units for association and clustering. Among 300 to 500 genotyped donors of the cohort, an average of approximately 200,000 unique TCR beta nucleotide sequences was sequenced per donor, of which approximately 19% were non-productive. Results and caveats for the whole study, not just this receptor: A cluster of highly shared sequence variants was judged likely to be a technical artifact of the sequencing pipeline. The authors suggested that the approach could potentially be extended to other disease states and immunological phenotypes. In vitro tests confirmed that a few of the cytomegalovirus-associated TCR beta chains recognize cytomegalovirus antigens. Linkage disequilibrium might explain the correlated functional status among segregating V segments, but an unknown experimental factor could not be excluded. In both the original and validation cohorts, the classifier was reported to diagnose cytomegalovirus status with high specificity and sensitivity. Because some donors lacked HLA typing at each locus, the association tests relied only on the typed subset. In an earlier analysis of some 640 of the donors, most TCR beta V segments were observed in productive rearrangements about 87% or about 30% of the time, broadly matching IMGT annotations. Because counts were too low, some 17 rarely observed V segments, including chromosome 9 orphons, were left out of the earlier analysis of several hundred of the donors. The study gave a list of about 150 TCR beta chains associated with cytomegalovirus. V-gene and J-gene trimming of TCR beta chains was associated with a missense DCLRE1C variant in a later genetic analysis, and the association was replicated in an independent cohort. Compared with equally common non-associated chains, HLA-associated TCR beta chains in a later analysis were more clonally expanded and had lower generation probabilities. Across donors, most TCR sequences were observed very rarely, whereas some public TCRs were present in many individuals. Immune exposure information for the cohort was limited to CMV serostatus. Some IMGT-functional V segments, including TRBV6-2 and TRBV6-3, could not be distinguished by the 87-base-pair reads and were therefore excluded. Strong co-occurrence of HLA alleles, especially DR and DQ, made assigning TCR associations to individual alleles difficult. Sequencing depth was assumed to be roughly uniform across donors in the presence/absence analyses, though that assumption may not hold. According to a later genetic analysis, donors in an Asian-associated ancestry cluster had fewer N-insertions in productive TCRs than the approximately 670-donor mean. A later analysis reported that several top co-occurrence clusters appeared linked to parvovirus B19, influenza, CMV and Epstein-Barr virus. In a later analysis, TCR association rates were found to vary across HLA loci, with the most associated TCRs seen for DRB1 alleles and the fewest for HLA-C alleles. A later analysis found that most CMV-associated TCR beta chains appeared HLA-restricted, with HLA associations seemingly driven largely by CMV exposure. The cohort was sequenced for TCR beta chains only, and without alpha or paired-chain data the features that could be detected were limited. At a false discovery rate of 0.05, a later analysis linked 16,951 TCR beta sequences to specific HLA alleles. A further reported finding was that TCR beta sequences accurately predicted the HLA-A and HLA-B alleles for most subjects in the first cohort.

The cohort was made up of 650 to 700 healthy bone marrow donors. Cohort members were all nominally healthy when sampled, although unrecorded immune exposures were likely present. The donor tested CMV seronegative, placing the donor among the 352 seronegative members of the cohort. A peripheral blood sample was provided by each donor, and peripheral blood mononuclear cells were used for TCR beta sequencing. Genomic DNA was extracted from the blood cell samples with the Qiagen DNeasy Blood Extraction Kit. The library was built by means of the immunoSEQ multiplex PCR assay. For the multiplex PCR, a mixture combining 60 forward primers for TCR Vbeta segments and 13 reverse primers for TCR Jbeta segments was used. The CDR3 region of rearranged TCR beta genes was amplified from genomic DNA with a multiplex PCR assay. The Illumina HiSeq System was used to sequence the amplified TCR beta libraries as 87-base-pair reads. Processing in the source paper ran as follows. Across the roughly 670 repertoires, a later analysis counted approximately 75 million unique TCR beta chains, about 10 million of which were shared by at least two donors. To remove PCR and sequencing errors, raw reads were error-corrected and collapsed into unique sequences using a nearest-neighbor algorithm that merged closely related sequences. Alignment of CDR3 sequences to IMGT reference sequences was used to assign V, D and J gene segments. For a sequence to be retained, at least a six-nucleotide match to both a V gene segment and a J gene segment was required. A rearrangement counted as productive if the CDR3 had no stop codons and remained in frame with V and J, and every other rearrangement counted as non-productive. CDR3 was defined by IMGT convention, running from the second conserved V-encoded cysteine to the conserved J-encoded phenylalanine. Sequences without an unambiguous match to a single V gene segment were excluded from the earlier analysis of about 600 of the donors. In an earlier analysis of 587 of the donors, V segments were called functional above 56.7% productive rearrangements and were called segregating when the between-donor standard deviation exceeded 5%. A statistical classification framework was built for diagnosing cytomegalovirus status from the catalog of TCR beta chain sequences. V and J gene assignment, in a later analysis, came from comparing TCR nucleotide sequences with IMGT/GENE-DB human TR gene sequences. Using the TCRdist pipeline, a later analysis assigned CDR3 sequences along with most-parsimonious VDJ recombination scenarios. A later analysis defined each TCR beta chain by its CDR3 amino acid sequence plus V-gene family, and excluded reads lacking a unique V-gene family. A later analysis removed roughly 590 highly shared, low-generation-probability nucleotide sequences to deal with suspected cross-contamination and a sequencing artifact. For each public chain, a later analysis derived a clonal expansion index from normalized ranks of inferred template counts within each repertoire. In a later analysis, generation probabilities were computed with a VDJ recombination model fitted to out-of-frame rearrangements, and the resulting probabilities were checked against IGoR. In a later analysis, TCR-TCR, TCR-HLA and TCR-CMV co-occurrence was scored with hypergeometric tests, and a repertoire-size bias correction was applied to TCR pairs. A later analysis estimated false discovery rates by permuting HLA or CMV assignments 20 times. In a later analysis, co-occurring TCRs were grouped with DBSCAN, and TCRdist sequence similarity was added when clustering was performed within HLA-allele-positive subsets. For co-occurrence clustering, repertoires with fewer than 30,000 or more than 120,000 public chains were excluded, along with five repertoires with anomalous nucleotide sharing. TCRdb provides this immuneACCESS table in a form limited to in-frame rearrangements. Some clones are lacking; in checked studies, under half of them reflect an unresolved V gene, and why the rest are absent is not known. V and J calls and clone size come straight from that table; D and trimming were deduced from the DNA. A total of roughly 140,000 clones appear in this sample, roughly 62% of them only once. The ten most abundant clones make up almost 4.5% of the sample.

Cut back by 5 bases and 0 bases, the V and J ends lie 17 bases apart. Its CDR3 holds 17 amino acids, cysteine through phenylalanine. Of all the DNA, just the CDR3 is kept, 51 bases in frame from base 1. CDR1 and CDR2, looked up from the germline V gene (reference sequence), are GTSNPN and SVGIG. There are a few counts of this clone. It lacks a known antigen. No base qualities exist here, and no much larger clone lies one base off it. The specimen sequenced was PBMCs. The sequence links TRBV30 to TRBJ2-6, with no confidently assigned D gene. This clonotype was sampled from a man aged 55 to 69 in good health and CMV-seronegative. The CDR3 protein is CAWGLGRLSSGANVLTF. The DNA sequence is TGTGCCTGGGGTCTAGGCCGACTGAGCTCTGGGGCCAACGTCCTGACTTTC.